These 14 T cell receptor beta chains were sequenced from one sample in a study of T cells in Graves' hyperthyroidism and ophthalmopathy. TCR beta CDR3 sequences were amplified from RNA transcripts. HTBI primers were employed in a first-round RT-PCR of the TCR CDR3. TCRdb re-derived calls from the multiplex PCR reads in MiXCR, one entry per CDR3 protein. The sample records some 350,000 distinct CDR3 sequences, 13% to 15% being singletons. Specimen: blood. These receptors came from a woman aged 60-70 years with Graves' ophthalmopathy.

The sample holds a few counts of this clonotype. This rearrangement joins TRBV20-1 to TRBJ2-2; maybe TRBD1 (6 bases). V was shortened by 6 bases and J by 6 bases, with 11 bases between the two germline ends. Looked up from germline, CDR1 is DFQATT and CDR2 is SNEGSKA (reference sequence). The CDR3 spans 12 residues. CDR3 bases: TGCAGTGCCCAGGGGTTCCCCGGGGAGCTGTTTTTT. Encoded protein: CSAQGFPGELFF.

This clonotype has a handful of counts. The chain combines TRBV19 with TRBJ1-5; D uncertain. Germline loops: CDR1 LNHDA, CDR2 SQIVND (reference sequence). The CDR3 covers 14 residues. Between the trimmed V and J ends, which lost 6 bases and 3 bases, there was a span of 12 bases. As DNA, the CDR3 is TGTGCCAGTAGGATACGTCAGGCCAATCAGCCCCAGCATTTT. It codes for CASRIRQANQPQHF.

The CDR3 nucleotides are TGTGCCAGCAACGGAAGCGGACAGGGAAAACTGTTTTTT. Its translation is CASNGSGQGKLFF. The rearrangement joins TRBV28 to TRBJ1-4; 8 nucleotides agree with TRBD1. With V trimmed by 7 bases and J by 10 bases, 8 bases remained unmatched. Germline CDR1 is MDHEN and CDR2 is SYDVKM. CDR3 length: 13 amino acids.

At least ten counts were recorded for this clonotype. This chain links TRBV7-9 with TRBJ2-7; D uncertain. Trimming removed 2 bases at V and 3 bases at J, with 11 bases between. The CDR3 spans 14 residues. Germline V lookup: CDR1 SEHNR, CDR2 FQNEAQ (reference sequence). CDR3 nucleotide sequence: TGTGCCAGCAGCTTATCGGCTAGACTCTACGAGCAGTACTTC. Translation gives CASSLSARLYEQYF. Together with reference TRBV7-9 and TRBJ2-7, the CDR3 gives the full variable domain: DTGVSQNPRHKITKRGQNVTFRCDPISEHNRLYWYRQTLGQGPEFLTYFQNEAQLEKSRLLSDRFSAERPKGSFSTLEIQRTEQGDSAMYLCASSLSARLYEQYFGPGTRLTVT.

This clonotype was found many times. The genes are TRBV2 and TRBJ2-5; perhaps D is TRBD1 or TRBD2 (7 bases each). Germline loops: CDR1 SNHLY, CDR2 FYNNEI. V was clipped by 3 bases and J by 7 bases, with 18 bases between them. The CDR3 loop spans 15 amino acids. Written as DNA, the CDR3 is TGTGCCAGCAGTGATCCCCCCCAGGGGGGGGGGACCCAGTACTTC. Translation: CASSDPPQGGGTQYF. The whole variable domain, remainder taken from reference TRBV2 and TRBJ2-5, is EPEVTQTPSHQVTQMGQEVILRCVPISNHLYFYWYRQILGQKVEFLVSFYNNEISEKSEIFDDQFSVERPDGSNFTLKIRSTKLEDSAMYFCASSDPPQGGGTQYFGPGTRLLVL.

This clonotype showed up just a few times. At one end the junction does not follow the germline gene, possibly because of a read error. Here the CDR3 reads CAGSPPGTGPMNTEAFF. In DNA form, the CDR3 reads TGTGCCGGCTCACCACCGGGTACAGGGCCAATGAACACTGAAGCTTTCTTT. The V and J genes are TRBV18 and TRBJ1-1; possibly TRBD1 for D (6 bases). The CDR3 contains 17 residues. Germline V lookup: CDR1 KGHSH, CDR2 LQKENI.

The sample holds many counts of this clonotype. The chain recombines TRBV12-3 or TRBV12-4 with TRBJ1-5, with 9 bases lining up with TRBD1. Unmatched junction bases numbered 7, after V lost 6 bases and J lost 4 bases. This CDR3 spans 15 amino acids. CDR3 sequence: CASSRQDRGNQPQHF. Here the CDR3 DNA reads TGTGCCAGCAGCCGACAGGACAGGGGAAATCAGCCCCAGCATTTT.

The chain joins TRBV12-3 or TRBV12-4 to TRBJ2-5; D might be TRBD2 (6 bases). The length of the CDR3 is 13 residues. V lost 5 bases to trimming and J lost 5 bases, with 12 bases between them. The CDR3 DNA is TGTGCCAGCAGTCCGACTAGTTGGGAGACCCAGTACTTC. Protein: CASSPTSWETQYF.

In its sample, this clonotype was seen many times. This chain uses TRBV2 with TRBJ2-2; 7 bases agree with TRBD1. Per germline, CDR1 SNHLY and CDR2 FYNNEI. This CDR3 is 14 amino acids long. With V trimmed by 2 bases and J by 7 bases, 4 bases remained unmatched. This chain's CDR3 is CASSEQGVGGELFF. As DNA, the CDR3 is TGTGCCAGCAGTGAACAGGGGGTTGGCGGGGAGCTGTTTTTT.

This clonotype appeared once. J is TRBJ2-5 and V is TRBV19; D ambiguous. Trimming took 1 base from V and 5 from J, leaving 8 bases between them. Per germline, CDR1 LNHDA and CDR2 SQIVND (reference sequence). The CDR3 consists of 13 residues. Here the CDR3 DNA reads TGTGCCAGTAGTATAGGGGCCGGGGAGACCCAGTACTTC. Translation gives CASSIGAGETQYF.

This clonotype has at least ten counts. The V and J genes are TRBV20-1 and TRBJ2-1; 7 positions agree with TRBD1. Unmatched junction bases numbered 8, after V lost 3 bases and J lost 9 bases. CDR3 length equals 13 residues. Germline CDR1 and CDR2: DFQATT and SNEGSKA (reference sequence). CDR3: CSASETGLSEQFF. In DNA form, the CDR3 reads TGCAGTGCTAGCGAGACAGGGTTGTCTGAGCAGTTCTTC.

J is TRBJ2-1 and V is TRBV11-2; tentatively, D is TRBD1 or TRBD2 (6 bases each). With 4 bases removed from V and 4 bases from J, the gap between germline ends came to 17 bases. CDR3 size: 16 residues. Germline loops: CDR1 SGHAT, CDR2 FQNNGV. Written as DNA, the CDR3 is TGTGCCAGCAGCTCCCTCCCCCGGGGGCGGTACAATGAGCAGTTCTTC. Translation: CASSSLPRGRYNEQFF.

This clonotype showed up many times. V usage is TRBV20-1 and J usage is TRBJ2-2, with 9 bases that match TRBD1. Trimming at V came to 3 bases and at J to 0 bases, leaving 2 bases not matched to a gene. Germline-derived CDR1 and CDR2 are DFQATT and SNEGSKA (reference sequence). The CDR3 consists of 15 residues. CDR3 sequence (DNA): TGCAGTGCTAGTAGGACAGGGGCGAACACCGGGGAGCTGTTTTTT. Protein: CSASRTGANTGELFF.

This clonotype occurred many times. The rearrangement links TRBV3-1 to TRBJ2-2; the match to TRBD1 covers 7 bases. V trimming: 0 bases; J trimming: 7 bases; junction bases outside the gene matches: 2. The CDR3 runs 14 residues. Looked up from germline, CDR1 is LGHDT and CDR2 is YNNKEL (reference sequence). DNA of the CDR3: TGTGCCAGCAGCCAAGAGGGGGACAGCGGGGAGCTGTTTTTT. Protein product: CASSQEGDSGELFF.